This is a list of T cell receptor beta chains from one sample in a study of shared clonotypes between healthy human individuals. The protocol was immunoSEQ multiplex PCR, while the TCRdb copy is restricted to in-frame clones and leaves out a portion. The table has approximately 1.5 million clones, roughly 98.5% seen once. The sample taken for sequencing was naive CD4+ T cells sorted from blood. These receptors were taken from a man younger than 40 in good health. Both conserved end residues are part of each CDR3. The D gene is left open where the match is weak. Clone size is not always given. Where it is, it says once, few, many or a class for expanded clones.

j_gene	v_gene	abundance	d_gene	CDR3nt	CDR3aa
TRBJ2-7	TRBV5-5	NA	NA	TGTGCCAGCAGCTCCATACAGCAGGGGGACTTTCTGGCGAAGGAGTACTTC	CASSSIQQGDFLAKEYF
TRBJ2-1	TRBV2	NA	TRBD2	TGTGCCAGCAGTGACGGCGGGAGGGCCAGCGATGAGCAGTTCTTC	CASSDGGRASDEQFF
TRBJ2-2	TRBV5-1	NA	TRBD1	TGCGCCAGCAGCTTGGTTCCGGGACAGGGCAACACCGGGGAGCTGTTTTTT	CASSLVPGQGNTGELFF
TRBJ1-2	TRBV20-1	NA	NA	TGCAGTGCTTGGACCTCGGGCTACACCTTC	CSAWTSGYTF
TRBJ2-1	TRBV11-2	NA	TRBD1	TGTGCCAGCAGCCAGGGACAGGGGGGCGATGAGCAGTTCTTC	CASSQGQGGDEQFF
TRBJ2-1	TRBV19	NA	NA	TGTGCCAGTAGTAATCTCCCACCTAACTACAATGAGCAGTTCTTC	CASSNLPPNYNEQFF
TRBJ2-6	TRBV2	NA	NA	TGTGCCAGCAGCAGGGAGGCCGGGGCCAACGTCCTGACTTTC	CASSREAGANVLTF
TRBJ2-5	TRBV5-1	NA	NA	TGCGCCAGCAGCCAGGGTTGGGAGACCCAGTACTTC	CASSQGWETQYF
TRBJ2-7	TRBV10-3	NA	TRBD1	TGTGCCATCAGTGACCCCACCGGGACAGGGGACTACGAGCAGTACTTC	CAISDPTGTGDYEQYF
TRBJ2-1	TRBV4-3	NA	NA	TGCGCCAGCAGCCAGGACCTCTTCGTCAATGAGCAGTTCTTC	CASSQDLFVNEQFF
TRBJ1-1	TRBV5-1	NA	NA	TGCGCCAGCAGCTTGGGGACGTCGGTTGAAGCTTTCTTT	CASSLGTSVEAFF
TRBJ2-1	TRBV11-3	NA	NA	TGTGCCAGCAGTAAGTCGGAGCATAGCGGACCTCAACAGGATGAGCAGTTCTTC	CASSKSEHSGPQQDEQFF
TRBJ2-7	TRBV28	NA	TRBD2	TGTGCCAGCCTCGGGGGGAGGGCCCCCTACGAGCAGTACTTC	CASLGGRAPYEQYF
TRBJ2-2	TRBV7-2	NA	TRBD2	TGTGCCAGCAGCTCGGGACTAGCGCGAATTTCGAGGGGCACCGGGGAGCTGTTTTTT	CASSSGLARISRGTGELFF
TRBJ2-5	TRBV5-4	NA	NA	TGTGCCAGCTCCCGTAGGGCGGAGACCCAGTACTTC	CASSRRAETQYF
TRBJ1-1	TRBV6-5	NA	NA	TGTGCCAGCAGTAAAAGGGCCGATGAAGCTTTCTTT	CASSKRADEAFF
TRBJ2-1	TRBV28	NA	TRBD2	TGTGCCAGCGAAGGGCTAGCGGGAGGCAATGAGCAGTTCTTC	CASEGLAGGNEQFF
TRBJ1-4	TRBV9	NA	NA	TGTGCCAGCAGCCTAAGAGGAACTAATGAAAAACTGTTTTTT	CASSLRGTNEKLFF
TRBJ1-5	TRBV5-6	NA	NA	TGTGCCAGCGGGACTAGGACCGGTGTAGGGCCCCAGCATTTT	CASGTRTGVGPQHF
TRBJ2-3	TRBV7-8	once	TRBD2	TGTGCCAGCAGCTTGGGACTCCGGGAGGGTCCAGATACGCAGTATTTT	CASSLGLREGPDTQYF
TRBJ2-7	TRBV6-1	NA	NA	TGTGCCAGCAGAGGGTTCGCCTACGAGCAGTACTTC	CASRGFAYEQYF
TRBJ2-3	TRBV7-8	NA	NA	TGTGCCAGCAGCGTCGAAGGTGGGACTCCGGGGTCGCAGTATTTT	CASSVEGGTPGSQYF
TRBJ2-4	TRBV15	NA	NA	TGTGCCACCAGCGGGTCTGGACTCCCCATTCAGTACTTC	CATSGSGLPIQYF
TRBJ1-5	TRBV19	NA	NA	TGTGCCAGTAGTATATGGATGGGTGGAGGCCTCAATCAGCCCCAGCATTTT	CASSIWMGGGLNQPQHF
TRBJ1-5	TRBV16	NA	NA	TGTGCCAGCAGCCAATCCTTAGGATCCAGCCAGCCCCAGCATTTT	CASSQSLGSSQPQHF
TRBJ1-2	TRBV27	NA	NA	TGTGCCAGCAGTTTAGACAGCAATTCAAGGGGCTACACCTTC	CASSLDSNSRGYTF
TRBJ2-7	TRBV5-4	NA	TRBD2	TGTGCCAGCAGCTTGGGGCTAGCGGAGTCCTACGAGCAGTACTTC	CASSLGLAESYEQYF
TRBJ1-4	TRBV29-1	NA	NA	TGCAGCGCCCGGGCCCAGATATATGAAAAACTGTTTTTT	CSARAQIYEKLFF
TRBJ2-1	TRBV18	NA	NA	TGTGCCAGCTCACCACTGGGCGATGAGCAGTTCTTC	CASSPLGDEQFF
TRBJ2-1	TRBV27	NA	NA	TGTGCCAGCAGCCGTTTCGCTAGGGGTCCCTACAATGAGCAGTTCTTC	CASSRFARGPYNEQFF
TRBJ2-7	TRBV11-2	NA	NA	TGTGCCAGCAGCTTCTCTATTACCTACGAGCAGTACTTC	CASSFSITYEQYF
TRBJ2-5	TRBV18	NA	TRBD2	TGTGCCAGCTCAGGTGACGTCCCGCCGACTAGCGGGAGGCCCGGAACCCAGTACTTC	CASSGDVPPTSGRPGTQYF
TRBJ1-5	TRBV6-1	NA	NA	TGTGCCAGCAGGCTCACGGGGGGCGGTCAGCCCCAGCATTTT	CASRLTGGGQPQHF
TRBJ1-5	TRBV7-9	NA	NA	TGTGCCAGCAGCTCTGATGGGGGGGGGCAGCCCCAGCATTTT	CASSSDGGGQPQHF
TRBJ2-7	TRBV7-2	NA	NA	TGTGCCAGCAGCTTGACGTACGAGCAGTACTTC	CASSLTYEQYF
TRBJ1-1	TRBV11-3	NA	NA	TGTGCCAGCAGCTTTACAGGGAGCACTGAAGCTTTCTTT	CASSFTGSTEAFF
TRBJ1-5	TRBV4-1	NA	NA	TGCGCCAGCAGCCAAGAACCCGGAGGTGGCAATCAGCCCCAGCATTTT	CASSQEPGGGNQPQHF
TRBJ2-5	TRBV18	NA	NA	TGTGCCAGCTCACCAACCCAGAGCCTTACGGAGACCCAGTACTTC	CASSPTQSLTETQYF
TRBJ2-7	TRBV7-2	NA	NA	TGTGCCAGCAGCCGCCGGGGGTTGAGCCGATTACTCTACGAGCAGTACTTC	CASSRRGLSRLLYEQYF
TRBJ1-4	TRBV11-2	once	NA	TGTGCCAGCAGCTTAGGGGTCCGATCGGGGACGACTAATGAAAAACTGTTTTTT	CASSLGVRSGTTNEKLFF
TRBJ2-6	TRBV9	once	NA	TGTGCCAGCAGCAGGGGTTGGGGCTCTGGGGCCAACGTCCTGACTTTC	CASSRGWGSGANVLTF